The T cell receptor (beta chain) described here comes from a study of identical twins. Whole-study results and caveats: Within beta out-of-frame sequences, the excess sharing observed between twins was weaker. Zero-insertion analyses might be partly confounded by invariant T cells like MAIT and iNKT. Shared out-of-frame alpha sequences (those common to twins) showed excess low generation probability. The authors drew conclusions from cross-sectional statistical analysis rather than following the same donors.

CDR3 length equals 14 residues. V lost 2 bases, J lost 5 bases, and 13 bases lay in between. Germline V gene lookup returns CDR1 SEHNR and CDR2 FQNEAQ (reference sequence). This clonotype showed up many times. Its target is not known. From the 5' RACE reads, TCRdb called clonotypes with MiXCR, one entry per CDR3 protein. The table has approximately 590,000 distinct CDR3 sequences, more than 9% seen once. The data also belong to a second study, concerning yellow fever vaccine responses in identical twins.

The chain couples TRBV7-9 to TRBJ2-7, with D tentatively TRBD2 (5 bases). The clonotype comes from a woman aged 18 to 35 in good health. Sequencing was carried out using PBMCs. CDR3 in amino acids: CASSLSGIGNEQYF. The CDR3 DNA sequence: TGTGCCAGCAGCTTAAGCGGAATAGGGAACGAGCAGTACTTC.